This T cell receptor beta chain stems from a study of cytomegalovirus exposure and HLA in healthy donors. Study findings and constraints: According to reports, the classifier identified cytomegalovirus status with high specificity and sensitivity.

CDR1 SGHRS and CDR2 YFSETQ come from the germline V gene. Trimming removed 4 bases at V and 1 base at J, with 14 bases between. This CDR3 comprises 15 residues. PCR used 60 Vbeta primers and 13 Jbeta primers. The method was immunoSEQ multiplex PCR; TCRdb's version includes in-frame clones alone and lacks a portion of them. The table has fewer than 150,000 clones, about 76% seen once; the top ten hold approximately 28%. For this clone: The antigen remains unidentified.

The TCR sequence derives from a man in his sixties in good health and CMV-seropositive. This rearrangement joins TRBV5-1 to TRBJ1-1; weak D call: TRBD1 (6 bases). Input material: PBMCs. CDR3 nucleotide sequence: TGCGCCAGCAGCCCGGGACATGTAACGAACACTGAAGCTTTCTTT. It translates to CASSPGHVTNTEAFF.